Shown below are 5 T cell receptor beta chains from a single sample sequenced in a study of blood T cell repertoires in COVID-19. Clones were sequenced by immunoSEQ multiplex PCR, and TCRdb holds only the in-frame ones, with some missing. This sample has under 250,000 clones, with less than 90% found just once. The sample taken for sequencing was peripheral blood. The receptors stem from a woman aged 70-85 years with active or convalescent COVID-19.

This clone was seen a handful of times. The rearrangement uses TRBV10-3 and TRBJ2-1, with 13 nucleotides matching TRBD2. In germline, CDR1 is ENHRY, CDR2 SYGVKD. The CDR3 runs 17 residues. The V segment lost 6 bases and the J segment 9 bases; nucleotides outside the gene matches: 14. This CDR3 is CAISPWRTSGSSGEQFF. In DNA form, the CDR3 reads TGTGCCATCAGCCCCTGGCGGACTAGCGGGAGCAGCGGTGAGCAGTTCTTC.

This rearrangement joins TRBV4-2 to TRBJ1-2, with D perhaps TRBD1 (6 bases). The CDR3 consists of 12 residues. The germline V gene has CDR1 LGHNA and CDR2 YNFKEQ. Trimming left V 6 bases short and J 8 bases short, with 13 bases between. As DNA, the CDR3 is TGTGCCAGCAGTGAACAGGGCCAAGGCTACACCTTC. Translating it yields CASSEQGQGYTF.

The chain links TRBV7-3 to TRBJ1-2; 11 bases align to TRBD1. In germline, CDR1 is SGHTA, CDR2 FQGTGA. This CDR3 is built from 15 residues. J lost 5 bases, V lost 2 bases, and 4 bases had no gene match. The CDR3: CASSLGTGGGYGYTF. In DNA form, the CDR3 reads TGTGCCAGCAGCTTAGGGACAGGGGGTGGTTATGGCTACACCTTC.

The rearrangement uses TRBV6-5 and TRBJ1-4; the match to TRBD1 covers 8 bases. The CDR3 runs to 15 residues. The germline V gene encodes CDR1 MNHEY and CDR2 SVGAGI. Trimming at V came to 0 bases and at J to 7 bases, leaving 4 bases not matched to a gene. CDR3 in DNA: TGTGCCAGCAGTTACTCTGGGACAGGACGTGAAAAACTGTTTTTT. Translation gives CASSYSGTGREKLFF.

V is TRBV5-5 and J is TRBJ1-5; D is perhaps TRBD1 (5 bases). V was clipped by 3 bases and J by 7 bases, with 14 bases between them. Germline-derived CDR1 and CDR2 are SGHKS and YYEKEE (reference sequence). The CDR3 totals 14 residues. CDR3 nucleotides: TGTGCCAGCAGCTACGGTTTTGGGGGGCAGCCCCAGCATTTT. Translation: CASSYGFGGQPQHF.